This TCR beta chain was observed in a study of response to subunit inactivated influenza vaccine. With 6 bases removed from V and 0 bases from J, the gap between germline ends came to 15 bases. The CDR3 spans 15 residues. Note on this clonotype: Its antigen remains unknown.

TCRdb itself ran the RT-PCR reads through MiXCR, one entry per CDR3 protein. Here the sample spans approximately 520,000 distinct CDR3 sequences, about 25% being singletons. General study findings and limits: With each seasonal influenza vaccination, the authors suggested, few new T cells are recruited.

This specimen consisted of CD4+ T cells sorted from PBMCs, obtained roughly 5 days after vaccination. V and J are TRBV12-3 or TRBV12-4 and TRBJ2-7; TRBD2 is a possible D gene (5 bases). This TCR came from a man aged 50-59 years who received an inactivated influenza vaccine. The CDR3 DNA sequence: TGTGCCAGCAGCCCCGGACTCCGGAGCTCCTACGAGCAGTACTTC. It yields the protein CASSPGLRSSYEQYF.